The clone carrying this T cell receptor (beta chain) has just a few counts. V shed 6 bases, J shed 7 bases, and the junction held 6 bases outside the gene matches. CDR1 and CDR2 from the germline V gene are SQVTM and ANQGSEA. The CDR3 is made up of 12 amino acids. The sample comes from a study of T-cell reconstitution after alpha-beta-depleted transplantation in children. The TCRbeta library incorporated unique molecular identifiers. TCRdb independently ran MiXCR on the PCR reads; one entry per CDR3 protein. The repertoire includes about 610,000 distinct CDR3 sequences, 8% to 11% of them detected once, and less than 5% sits in the top ten.

The clonotype was recovered from a human donor who donated a stem cell graft to a child with acute myeloid leukemia. The sequencing here drew on PBMCs from the stem cell graft donor, taken from the stem cell graft. The rearrangement joins TRBV29-1 to TRBJ1-2, with TRBD1 matching 9 bases. The CDR3 spells CSVHRGLSGYTF. CDR3 DNA sequence: TGCAGCGTCCACAGGGGGCTAAGTGGCTACACCTTC.